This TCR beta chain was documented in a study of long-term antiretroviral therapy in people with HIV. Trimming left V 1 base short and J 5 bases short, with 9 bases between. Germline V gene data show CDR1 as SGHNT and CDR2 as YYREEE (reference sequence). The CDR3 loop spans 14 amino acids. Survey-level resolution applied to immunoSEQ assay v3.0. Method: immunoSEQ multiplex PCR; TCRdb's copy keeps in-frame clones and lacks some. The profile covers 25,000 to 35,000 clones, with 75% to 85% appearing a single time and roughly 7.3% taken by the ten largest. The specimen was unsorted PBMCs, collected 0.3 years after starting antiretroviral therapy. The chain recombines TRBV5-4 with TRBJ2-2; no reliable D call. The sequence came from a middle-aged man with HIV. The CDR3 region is CASSLQRKTGELFF. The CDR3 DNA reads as TGTGCCAGCAGCTTGCAAAGAAAGACCGGGGAGCTGTTTTTT.